This T cell receptor (beta chain) was obtained from a study of cytomegalovirus exposure and HLA in healthy donors. Study results and caveats: The study had only CMV serostatus as immune exposure information. Per a prior analysis, the majority of TCR beta V segments were productive roughly 87% or roughly 30% of the time. Most TCR sequences were rare, but some public TCRs occurred in many donors.

In the case of this clone: Its antigen is unidentified.

Primers: 60 Vbeta forward and 13 Jbeta reverse. Methods used by the authors: In a later analysis, of approximately 81 million unique beta chains, some 10 million appeared in at least two donors. Sequenced by immunoSEQ multiplex PCR; TCRdb stores in-frame clones only, minus some. The V and J calls and the clone size are those of that table, but D and trimming were determined from the DNA. The data hold some 57,000 clones, with less than 85% observed a single time. This clonotype originated in a woman in her sixties in good health and CMV-seropositive. Sequenced input: PBMCs.

The CDR3 DNA sequence: TGTGCCAGTAGACTTACAGGGGACGAGCAGTACTTC. Translating it yields CASRLTGDEQYF. The V call is TRBV19, the J call TRBJ2-7, with TRBD1 identical over 7 bases. J gave up 5 bases and V 6 bases, and 4 bases lay outside the gene matches. Germline loops: CDR1 LNHDA, CDR2 SQIVND (reference sequence). The CDR3 covers 12 residues.